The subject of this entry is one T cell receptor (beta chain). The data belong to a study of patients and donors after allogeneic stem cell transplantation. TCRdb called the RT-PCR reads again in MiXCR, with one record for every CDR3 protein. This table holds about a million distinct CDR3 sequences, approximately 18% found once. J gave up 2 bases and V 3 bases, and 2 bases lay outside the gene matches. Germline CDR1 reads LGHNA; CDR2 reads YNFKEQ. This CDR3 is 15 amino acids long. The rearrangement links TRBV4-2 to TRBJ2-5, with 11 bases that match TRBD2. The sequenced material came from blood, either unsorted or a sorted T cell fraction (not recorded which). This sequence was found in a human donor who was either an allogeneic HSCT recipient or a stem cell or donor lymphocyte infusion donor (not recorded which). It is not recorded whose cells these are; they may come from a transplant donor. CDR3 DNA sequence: TGTGCCAGCAGCCAGTTAGCGGGGGGGCAAGAGACCCAGTACTTC. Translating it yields CASSQLAGGQETQYF.